This is a list of T cell receptor beta chains from one sample in a study of blood T cells in healthy people across ages. Using its own MiXCR run on the 5' RACE reads, TCRdb lists one record per CDR3 protein. The table includes 2 million or so distinct CDR3 sequences, approximately 50% detected once. Material: blood. The receptors stem from a woman aged 40-49 years in good health. Both conserved end residues are part of each CDR3. A D gene is named only where the DNA matches it firmly. Rows may omit the clone size; those that give it use once, few, many or a size class.

v_gene,abundance,d_gene,j_gene,len,CDR3nt,CDR3aa
TRBV6-2/TRBV6-3,few,-,TRBJ2-1,14,TGTGCCAGCAGTCTACGGACGGAGAAAAATGAGCAGTTCTTC,CASSLRTEKNEQFF
TRBV25-1,-,-,TRBJ2-3,15,TGTGCCAGCAGTGTAGATTCGCCTGGGACAGATACGCAGTATTTT,CASSVDSPGTDTQYF
TRBV4-1,-,-,TRBJ2-5,13,TGCGCCAGCAGCCAAGCTATCTCCGAGACCCAGTACTTC,CASSQAISETQYF
TRBV12-3/TRBV12-4,few,-,TRBJ2-5,15,TGTGCCAGCAGTCTTGGGGTGCGAATCCAAGAGACCCAGTACTTC,CASSLGVRIQETQYF
TRBV7-3,-,-,TRBJ2-6,15,TGTGCCAGCAGTATGCAGGTCTCTGGGGCCAACGTCCTGACTTTC,CASSMQVSGANVLTF
TRBV20-1,-,TRBD2,TRBJ2-5,13,TGCAGTGCTAGGACTAGCGGCCAAGAGACCCAGTACTTC,CSARTSGQETQYF
TRBV5-1,few,TRBD1,TRBJ1-2,15,TGCGCCAGCAGGATCACAGGGGCGTCTAACTATGGCTACACCTTC,CASRITGASNYGYTF
TRBV7-9,few,TRBD1,TRBJ2-6,16,TGTGCCAGCAGTCAATTAACAGGGGTTGGGGCCAACGTCCTGACTTTC,CASSQLTGVGANVLTF
TRBV4-2,-,TRBD2,TRBJ2-5,18,TGTGCCAGCAGCCAAGATGTGGGGACTAGCGGGAACAAAGAGACCCAGTACTTC,CASSQDVGTSGNKETQYF
TRBV20-1,-,TRBD2,TRBJ2-5,19,TGCAGTGCTAGTTTACCCGTGGGACTAGCGGGGGAGCATCTCGAGACCCAGTACTTC,CSASLPVGLAGEHLETQYF
TRBV12-3/TRBV12-4,once,-,TRBJ1-6,15,TGTGCCAGCAGCCTAATCATAGGGGGTAATTCACCCCTCCACTTT,CASSLIIGGNSPLHF
TRBV7-2,-,-,TRBJ2-7,14,TGTGCCAGCAGCTTAGTTGACAGAACCTACGAGCAGTACTTC,CASSLVDRTYEQYF
TRBV2,-,-,TRBJ2-1,13,TGTGCCAGCAGTGATGGCGCTTACAATGAGCAGTTCTTC,CASSDGAYNEQFF
TRBV5-1,-,TRBD2,TRBJ2-1,18,TGCGCCAGCAGGGTTCTCAACCAGCGGGGGGCTCCTGAGGGTGAGCAGTTCTTC,CASRVLNQRGAPEGEQFF
TRBV7-9,-,-,TRBJ2-3,15,TGTGCCAGCGGCTTTGGGGCGGAGGGCACAGATACGCAGTATTTT,CASGFGAEGTDTQYF
TRBV27,-,TRBD1,TRBJ1-6,19,TGTGCCAGCAGTTCCCTTACCGGGACAGGGTTACCCTATAATTCACCCCTCCACTTT,CASSSLTGTGLPYNSPLHF
TRBV28,-,-,TRBJ2-2,17,TGTGCCAGCAGCTCTCACCCCGGCACGGGAAGATCCGGGGAGCTGTTTTTT,CASSSHPGTGRSGELFF
TRBV5-1,few,-,TRBJ1-1,15,TGCGCCAGCAGCTTGGGTCCAGGAGGTAGGACTGAAGCTTTCTTT,CASSLGPGGRTEAFF
TRBV6-2/TRBV6-3,few,-,TRBJ1-1,15,TGTGCCAGCAGTTACTCTCGGGGGAGGAACACTGAAGCTTTCTTT,CASSYSRGRNTEAFF
TRBV12-3/TRBV12-4,-,TRBD1,TRBJ1-2,13,TGTGCCAGCAGTAGGGGGCCTTTGGGTGGCTACACCTTC,CASSRGPLGGYTF
TRBV7-2,few,-,TRBJ2-1,15,TGTGCCAGCAGCGCCGCCGGGAGCCCCTACAATGAGCAGTTCTTC,CASSAAGSPYNEQFF
TRBV20-1,few,-,TRBJ2-7,10,TGCAGTGCTAGTTTGAACGAGCAGTACTTC,CSASLNEQYF
TRBV5-1,few,-,TRBJ2-5,15,TGCGCCAGCAGCTTAACCGGGACATTCCAAGAGACCCAGTACTTC,CASSLTGTFQETQYF
TRBV9,-,TRBD1,TRBJ1-4,15,TGTGCCAGCAACAGACCCGGGACAGGTCGAGAAAAACTGTTTTTT,CASNRPGTGREKLFF
TRBV11-2,-,-,TRBJ1-2,13,TGTGCCAACAGCCGGGGGGTTCGCTTGGGCTACACCTTC,CANSRGVRLGYTF
TRBV7-2,once,-,TRBJ2-1,12,TGTGCCAGCAGCCCAATGGGGGAGACCCAGTTCTTC,CASSPMGETQFF
TRBV10-3,-,TRBD2,TRBJ2-1,15,TGTGCCATCAGTGAGCGCGGGGGGTCCCTCAATGAGCAGTTCTTC,CAISERGGSLNEQFF
TRBV15,-,TRBD1,TRBJ1-4,15,TGTGCCACCAGCAGAGAGGACAGGGTCCCTGAAAAACTGTTTTTT,CATSREDRVPEKLFF
TRBV7-2,-,-,TRBJ1-2,13,TGTGCCAGCAGCAGTACAGGGAACCATGGCTACACCTTC,CASSSTGNHGYTF